A single sample gave rise to the 21 T cell receptor beta chains below, sequenced in a study of T cell clonality in common variable immunodeficiency. The table came from immunoSEQ multiplex PCR; TCRdb's copy has only in-frame clones and leaves some out. Recorded here are about 34,000 clones, none singletons. The specimen sequenced was peripheral blood mononuclear cells. Every receptor here comes from a person aged 18-69 years in good health.

This clone was seen many times. The read terminates 3 residues before the CDR3 end, so the remaining end is supplied by the germline J gene. This chain links TRBV29-1 with TRBJ2-1, with 7 positions matching TRBD2. This CDR3 has 13 amino acids. Germline V gives CDR1 SQVTM, CDR2 ANQGSEA. V trimming: 4 bases; J trimming: 4 bases; junction bases outside the gene matches: 4. CDR3 bases read: TGCAGCGTTGTACTAGCGATATACAATGAG. Translation gives CSVVLAIYNE. The whole CDR3 reads CSVVLAIYNEQFF.

This clone occurred many times. The read ends 3 residues shy of where the CDR3 ends; the end is completed using the germline J gene. The chain recombines TRBV5-1 with TRBJ1-1, with 8 bases lining up with TRBD1. V trimming: 5 bases; J trimming: 2 bases; junction bases outside the gene matches: 2. This CDR3 is built from 13 residues. Germline V gene lookup returns CDR1 SGHRS and CDR2 YFSETQ. Partial CDR3 DNA: TGCGCCAGCAGACAGGGGGTAAACACTGAA. This sequence encodes CASRQGVNTE. The full-length CDR3 reads as CASRQGVNTEAFF.

This clone was counted ten times or more. The CDR3 end lies 3 residues beyond the end of the read and is filled in from the germline J gene. V is TRBV11-2 and J is TRBJ2-1; D is perhaps TRBD2 (6 bases). V was pared by 0 bases and J by 5 bases, with 8 bases between. The CDR3 consists of 14 residues. Germline V gene sequence: CDR1 SGHAT, CDR2 FQNNGV. Here the CDR3 reads CASSLELADNEQFF. The sequenced part of the CDR3 DNA is TGTGCCAGCAGCTTAGAACTAGCCGACAATGAG.

This clone was picked up many times. The CDR3 extends 3 residues past the end of the read, so its final part is completed from the germline J gene. This chain connects TRBV7-8 to TRBJ2-7, with a weak D call TRBD2 (6 bases). The V and J ends lost 6 bases and 4 bases respectively, with 19 bases between them. The length of the CDR3 is 15 residues. Germline values: CDR1 SGHVS, CDR2 FQNEAQ. The chain's CDR3 is CASSMGLPGLYEQYF. CDR3 bases read: TGTGCCAGCAGTATGGGACTTCCCGGACTTTACGAG. Combining the CDR3 with reference TRBV7-8 and TRBJ2-7 gives the whole variable domain GAGVSQSPRYKVAKRGQDVALRCDPISGHVSLFWYQQALGQGPEFLTYFQNEAQLDKSGLPSDRFFAERPEGSVSTLKIQRTQQEDSAVYLCASSMGLPGLYEQYFGPGTRLTVT.

This clone was counted many times. The read ends 3 residues early relative to the CDR3; the germline J gene fills the gap. J is TRBJ2-3 and V is TRBV4-1, with D tentatively TRBD1 or TRBD2 (6 bases each). The ends were cut back, 1 base at V and 2 bases at J, with 16 bases in the middle. Germline V lookup: CDR1 MGHRA, CDR2 YSYEKL. This CDR3 is 17 amino acids long. The sequenced part of the CDR3 DNA is TGCGCCAGCAGCCAAGGGTACAGGGAGGCTCTCACAGATACG. Protein product: CASSQGYREALTDT. The full CDR3 sequence reads CASSQGYREALTDTQYF.

This clone was counted many times. The read halts 3 residues ahead of the CDR3 end, with the missing end drawn from the germline J gene. The chain is built from TRBV19 and TRBJ1-1, with D possibly matching TRBD1 (5 bases). V was pared by 5 bases and J by 4 bases, with 8 bases between. This CDR3 has 12 amino acids. Germline assignment: CDR1 LNHDA and CDR2 SQIVND (reference sequence). The sequenced CDR3 bases are TGTGCCAGTAGTGGGACTTTCACTGAA. Translating it yields CASSGTFTE. The whole CDR3 protein is CASSGTFTEAFF.

This clone has at least ten counts. The read finishes 3 residues shy of the CDR3 end, and the germline J gene is used to complete it. The rearrangement uses TRBV30 and TRBJ2-3; TRBD2 matches at 10 bases. The V gene end was trimmed by 3 bases and the J gene end by 0 bases; junction bases not matched to a gene: 9. The CDR3 length is 17 residues. Germline loops: CDR1 GTSNPN, CDR2 SVGIG (reference sequence). CDR3 DNA (partial): TGTGCCTGGAGAGGGGGTAGCGGGGGGACTAGCACAGATACG. This encodes CAWRGGSGGTSTDT. Given in full, the CDR3 is CAWRGGSGGTSTDTQYF.

This clone was detected ten times or more. The read halts 3 residues ahead of the CDR3 end, with the missing end drawn from the germline J gene. The J gene is TRBJ2-5, the V gene TRBV7-3; 9 positions agree with TRBD2. CDR1 is SGHTA and CDR2 is FQGTGA in the germline V gene. V trimming: 5 bases; J trimming: 5 bases; junction bases outside the gene matches: 6. The length of the CDR3 is 14 residues. CDR3 in amino acids: CASSEVAGAETQYF. The sequenced CDR3 bases are TGTGCCAGCAGCGAAGTAGCGGGAGCGGAGACC.

Many counts were recorded for this clone. The read gets to within 3 residues of the CDR3 end, and the germline J gene fills in the rest. The rearrangement links TRBV5-1 to TRBJ1-4; TRBD1 agrees at 10 bases. The CDR3 contains 18 residues. Germline V gene data show CDR1 as SGHRS and CDR2 as YFSETQ. J gave up 6 bases and V 2 bases, and 13 bases lay outside the gene matches. The sequenced part of the CDR3 DNA is TGCGCCAGCAGCTTAGGTACCGTCGCGGGACAGGGGTATGAAAAA. This translates into CASSLGTVAGQGYEK. The complete CDR3 sequence is CASSLGTVAGQGYEKLFF.

This clone was observed at least ten times. The CDR3 extends 3 residues past the end of the read, so its final part is completed from the germline J gene. The chain couples TRBV15 to TRBJ1-4, with TRBD1 matching 8 bases. Germline-derived CDR1 and CDR2 are LNHNV and YYDKDF (reference sequence). CDR3 length: 15 residues. V dropped 3 bases and J dropped 3; count of bases not matched to a gene: 3. CDR3 sequence reads: CATSSLQGANEKLFF. The covered CDR3 bases are TGTGCCACCAGCAGTCTACAGGGGGCTAATGAAAAA. The variable domain in full, completed from reference TRBV15 and TRBJ1-4, reads DAMVIQNPRYQVTQFGKPVTLSCSQTLNHNVMYWYQQKSSQAPKLLFHYYDKDFNNEADTPDNFQSRRPNTSFCFLDIRSPGLGDTAMYLCATSSLQGANEKLFFGSGTQLSVL.

This clone was recorded at least ten times. Sequencing ends 3 residues short of the CDR3 end; the germline J gene provides the rest. J is TRBJ1-6 and V is TRBV6-2 or TRBV6-3, with D tentatively TRBD1 (5 bases). Germline lookup yields CDR1 MNHEY and CDR2 SVGEGT. The length of the CDR3 is 14 residues. The germline V and J ends were trimmed by 5 bases and 9 bases, with 14 bases remaining between them. The chain's CDR3 is CASSQDRGVSPLHF. The CDR3 bases that were read are TGTGCCAGCAGTCAAGACCGGGGGGTTTCACCC.

This clone was seen ten or more times. The CDR3 is cut off 3 residues early in the read; its end comes from the germline J gene. The V call is TRBV29-1, the J call TRBJ2-1; weak D call: TRBD2 (6 bases). From germline, CDR1 is SQVTM and CDR2 ANQGSEA. CDR3 length: 14 residues. V was pared by 1 base and J by 5 bases, with 12 bases between. The DNA read from the CDR3 is TGCAGCGTTGAAGTGGGCGGGGCGGACAATGAG. Amino acids: CSVEVGGADNE. The CDR3 reads in full as CSVEVGGADNEQFF.

In this sample, this clone turned up many times. The read comes to an end 3 residues before the CDR3 does, leaving the germline J gene to fill in the end. The chain is built from TRBV7-2 and TRBJ2-3, with D possibly being TRBD1 (6 bases). CDR1 is SGHTA and CDR2 is FQGNSA in the germline V gene. This CDR3 has 15 amino acids. Trimming left V 3 bases short and J 4 bases short, with 14 bases between. The CDR3 here is CASSFGPPGADTQYF. The CDR3 DNA, read in part, is TGTGCCAGCAGCTTCGGACCCCCAGGGGCAGATACG.

This clone was seen many times. Read data end 3 residues before the CDR3 end; the end is taken from the germline J gene. V and J are TRBV6-2 or TRBV6-3 and TRBJ2-5, with 12 bases identical to TRBD2. V trimming: 5 bases; J trimming: 2 bases; junction bases outside the gene matches: 3. The CDR3 runs to 15 residues. In germline, CDR1 is MNHEY, CDR2 SVGEGT. CDR3 in amino acids: CASSIGLAGQETQYF. The sequenced part of the CDR3 DNA is TGTGCCAGCAGTATCGGACTAGCGGGGCAAGAGACC.

This clone has a count of ten or more. The read terminates 3 residues before the CDR3 end, so the remaining end is supplied by the germline J gene. The same CDR3 can be traced to other DNA sequences in this sample. J is TRBJ1-3 and V is TRBV20-1; weak D call: TRBD1 (6 bases). The CDR3 covers 14 residues. V lost 3 bases and J lost 7, with 16 bases in between. CDR1 DFQATT and CDR2 SNEGSKA come from the germline V gene (reference sequence). The covered CDR3 bases are TGCAGTGCTAGCAGGGGTACTGGAGGGAACACC. Translated: CSASRGTGGNT. The whole CDR3 sequence reads CSASRGTGGNTIYF.

Many counts were recorded for this clone. Partial CDR3 DNA: TGTGCCAGCAGCTTGGGAGGGGTGGACTACGAG. It codes for CASSLGGVDYE. The CDR3 as a whole reads CASSLGGVDYEQYF. This chain links TRBV5-4 with TRBJ2-7; D assignment may be TRBD1 or TRBD2 (5 bases each). Read coverage stops 3 residues before the CDR3 terminus; the germline J gene supplies the remainder. CDR1 is SGHNT and CDR2 is YYREEE in the germline V gene (reference sequence). The CDR3 has 14 amino acids. V lost 0 bases, J lost 3 bases, and 10 bases lay in between.

This clone was recorded at least ten times. The sequenced CDR3 bases are TGTGCCAGCAGGAGCGGGAGCTCCAACACCGGGGAG. It specifies CASRSGSSNTGE. The CDR3 as a whole reads CASRSGSSNTGELFF. This sequence joins TRBV2 and TRBJ2-2; 8 positions match TRBD2. Read coverage stops 3 residues before the CDR3 terminus; the germline J gene supplies the remainder. The CDR3 runs to 15 residues. The V segment lost 6 bases and the J segment 2 bases; nucleotides outside the gene matches: 5. Germline CDR1 is SNHLY and CDR2 is FYNNEI.

This clone has ten or more counts. Read sequence stops 3 residues before the CDR3 end, and the germline J gene provides the missing end. The chain combines TRBV29-1 with TRBJ1-2, with D possibly being TRBD1 (5 bases). V was trimmed by 4 bases and J by 6 bases, leaving 12 bases between them. The germline V gene has CDR1 SQVTM and CDR2 ANQGSEA. CDR3 length: 12 amino acids. CDR3 in amino acids: CSVVQGVDGYTF. CDR3 DNA (partial): TGCAGCGTTGTCCAGGGAGTGGATGGC.

This clone was found many times. The missing CDR3 end, 3 residues past where the read stops, is filled in from the germline J gene. The chain employs TRBV20-1 and TRBJ2-7; TRBD1 aligns across 7 bases. This CDR3 has 15 amino acids. V gave up 0 bases and J gave up 5 bases; unmatched junction bases: 10. Germline V gene sequence: CDR1 DFQATT, CDR2 SNEGSKA (reference sequence). CDR3 DNA, as far as it was read: TGCAGTGCTAGAGACCGGGACAGAGAGTGGGACGAG. Protein: CSARDRDREWDE. The whole CDR3 sequence reads CSARDRDREWDEQYF.

This clone has a count of ten or more. The observed sequence ends 3 residues before the CDR3 terminus, with the missing tail filled in from the germline J gene. This rearrangement joins TRBV12-3 or TRBV12-4 to TRBJ2-7; 7 bases map to TRBD1. Trimming removed 5 bases from V and 4 bases from J; junction bases left unmatched: 2. The CDR3 has 12 amino acids. The DNA read from the CDR3 is TGTGCCAGCAGTCCGGACAGGTACGAG. Translation gives CASSPDRYE. The full CDR3 protein reads CASSPDRYEQYF.

This clone was observed many times. The CDR3 is cut off 3 residues early in the read; its end comes from the germline J gene. The rearrangement links TRBV20-1 to TRBJ1-2; D is possibly TRBD1 (6 bases). From germline, CDR1 is DFQATT and CDR2 SNEGSKA (reference sequence). The CDR3 consists of 11 residues. The sequenced CDR3 bases are TGCAGCGTCTCACAGGGTAATGGC. It encodes CSVSQGNG. Given in full, the CDR3 is CSVSQGNGYTF.